This is a list of T cell receptor beta chains from one sample in a study of beta chain features in type 1 diabetes. The table came from immunoSEQ multiplex PCR; TCRdb's copy has only in-frame clones and leaves some out. The sample lists almost 350,000 clones; roughly 8% were seen once. The sequenced sample was central memory CD4+ T cells from blood. Source of these receptors: a young woman in good health. The CDR3 runs from the conserved cysteine through the conserved F or W. Fields, in order: CDR3 DNA, CDR3 protein, clone size, J gene, V gene, D gene. D genes are given only for firm matches. Rows give clone size only sometimes, using once, few, many, or a class for an expanded clone.

TGTGCCAGCAGCCTGGGACTAGCGGAGATCAATGAGCAGTTCTTC,CASSLGLAEINEQFF,NA,TRBJ2-1,TRBV5-8,TRBD2
TGCGCCAGCAGTGACTGGGAACGGGTCGAGCAGTATTTT,CASSDWERVEQYF,NA,TRBJ2-3,TRBV10-2,NA
TGTGCCACCAGCAGAGATCGGGGCCCCGGGGAGCTGTTTTTT,CATSRDRGPGELFF,NA,TRBJ2-2,TRBV15,NA
TGTGCCAGCAGCCCCGCCCGGGGTCAGCGGGAGAACTACAATGAGCAGTTCTTC,CASSPARGQRENYNEQFF,few,TRBJ2-1,TRBV7-2,TRBD2
TGTGCCAGCACCCACCAGGTGGGGACAGATACGCAGTATTTT,CASTHQVGTDTQYF,few,TRBJ2-3,TRBV11-1,NA
TGTGCCAGCAGCTCCCAGGGTCACACTGAAGCTTTCTTT,CASSSQGHTEAFF,few,TRBJ1-1,TRBV5-4,NA
TGTGCCAGCAGCTTAAGGAGGACGAGCAATGAGCAGTTCTTC,CASSLRRTSNEQFF,NA,TRBJ2-1,TRBV7-3,NA
TGTGCAGCAGGGTCGGGCGGATATGGCTACACCTTC,CAAGSGGYGYTF,NA,TRBJ1-2,TRBV28,NA
TGCGCCAGCAGCTTGGGTAGGGGGCCTGATGAAGCTTTCTTT,CASSLGRGPDEAFF,NA,TRBJ1-1,TRBV5-1,TRBD1
TGTGCCAGCAGCAAAGATGGAGGGAGTGACGGCAATGAGCAGTTCTTC,CASSKDGGSDGNEQFF,NA,TRBJ2-1,TRBV21-1,NA
TGTGCCACGAAGGGGGACCTGGGCACAGATACGCAGTATTTT,CATKGDLGTDTQYF,NA,TRBJ2-3,TRBV6-6,NA
TGCGCCAGCAGCTTGATGGGGGAAGGCGAGCAGTACTTC,CASSLMGEGEQYF,NA,TRBJ2-7,TRBV5-1,NA
TGTGCCAGCAGCTTGGAAGGGACAACTACCTACAATGAGCAGTTCTTC,CASSLEGTTTYNEQFF,few,TRBJ2-1,TRBV7-3,NA
TGTGCCAGCAGTTACTCGCCTTGGGGTGCCGACACTGAAGCTTTCTTT,CASSYSPWGADTEAFF,NA,TRBJ1-1,TRBV6-5,NA
TGTGCCAGCGGGGACTTCGAGGGCGGAGAGACCCAGTACTTC,CASGDFEGGETQYF,many,TRBJ2-5,TRBV7-2,NA
TGCAGCGTTGGTGAGCGGGAGGGCTCCGGGGAGCTGTTTTTT,CSVGEREGSGELFF,few,TRBJ2-2,TRBV29-1,TRBD2
TGTGCCAGCAGTGCCAGCGGGAGGGGTACCGGGGAGCTGTTTTTT,CASSASGRGTGELFF,many,TRBJ2-2,TRBV2,TRBD2
TGTGCCAGTAGGTATACAGGGGATCTCGCAGATACGCAGTATTTT,CASRYTGDLADTQYF,NA,TRBJ2-3,TRBV19,TRBD1
TGTGCCAGCAGCAAAGCGGAGGGGCACCCGGGCTCCTACGAGCAGTACTTC,CASSKAEGHPGSYEQYF,NA,TRBJ2-7,TRBV21-1,NA
TGTGCCAGCAATGCTCGGGGACAGGGCATGAACACTGAAGCTTTCTTT,CASNARGQGMNTEAFF,NA,TRBJ1-1,TRBV27,TRBD1
TGTGCCAGCAGCTTGGACAGGGAACACATTCAGTACTTC,CASSLDREHIQYF,NA,TRBJ2-4,TRBV7-2,TRBD1
TGTGCCAGCAGTTCGACAGGGGGTCAGGGTTACACTGAAGCTTTCTTT,CASSSTGGQGYTEAFF,many,TRBJ1-1,TRBV6-5,TRBD1
TGTGCCAGCAGCTTAGAGGCAGGGAGAAGGGATCAGCCCCAGCATTTT,CASSLEAGRRDQPQHF,NA,TRBJ1-5,TRBV7-2,NA
TGTGCCAGTAGCTTACAGATGAACACTGAAGCTTTCTTT,CASSLQMNTEAFF,few,TRBJ1-1,TRBV19,NA
TGTGCCGGCTCAGGGCCTGAAGGCTACACCTTC,CAGSGPEGYTF,few,TRBJ1-2,TRBV28,NA
TGTGCCAGCAGTTACCCGATTTCAGCCCCAGATACGCAGTATTTT,CASSYPISAPDTQYF,NA,TRBJ2-3,TRBV6-6,NA
TGCGCCAGCAGCCCCGGGGTAGTAGCAGATACGCAGTATTTT,CASSPGVVADTQYF,NA,TRBJ2-3,TRBV5-1,NA
TGTGCCAGCAGCTTCAGGACTAGCGGGGCAAACACCGGGGAGCTGTTTTTT,CASSFRTSGANTGELFF,few,TRBJ2-2,TRBV7-3,TRBD2
TGTGCCAGCAGCTTAGTTGGGTCGGGCATTCAGTACTTC,CASSLVGSGIQYF,many,TRBJ2-4,TRBV7-2,NA
TGTGCCAGCAGCTGGGGGACTGTTGGGACCCAGTACTTC,CASSWGTVGTQYF,few,TRBJ2-5,TRBV7-9,NA
TGTGCCAGCAGCTTCGGGACTAGCGGGAATGAGCAGTTCTTC,CASSFGTSGNEQFF,few,TRBJ2-1,TRBV7-9,TRBD2
TGTGCCAGTAGTATAGGAACAGGGGCATCCTACGAGCAGTACTTC,CASSIGTGASYEQYF,few,TRBJ2-7,TRBV19,TRBD1
TGTGCCAGCAGCTATGCCCGCACAGATACGCAGTATTTT,CASSYARTDTQYF,NA,TRBJ2-3,TRBV13,NA
TGTGCCAGCAGCTTACTACTCCCCCGGGCGGCGGGAGGGCCCGGGGAGCTGTTTTTT,CASSLLLPRAAGGPGELFF,few,TRBJ2-2,TRBV11-2,TRBD2
TGTGCCAGCAGCTTCGGAGATACGCAGTATTTT,CASSFGDTQYF,few,TRBJ2-3,TRBV5-6,NA
TGTGCCAGCGGAGGGACAGCGAATTACGAGCAGTACTTC,CASGGTANYEQYF,few,TRBJ2-7,TRBV28,NA
TGTGCCAGCAGCCAAGAGCGGGGAGCCTTGAGCTCCTACGAGCAGTACTTC,CASSQERGALSSYEQYF,once,TRBJ2-7,TRBV4-2,NA
TGTGCCAGCAGTTTCATACGAGCTGGTGAGCAGTTCTTC,CASSFIRAGEQFF,NA,TRBJ2-1,TRBV28,NA
TGTGCCAGCTCACCTACCGGCTACGAGCAGTACTTC,CASSPTGYEQYF,few,TRBJ2-7,TRBV18,NA
TGCGCCAGCAGCCAAGCGGGTAGTAGTCAGAGAAACACTGAAGCTTTCTTT,CASSQAGSSQRNTEAFF,NA,TRBJ1-1,TRBV5-4,NA
TGTGCCAGCACATGGGGGAGTAGCACAGATACGCAGTATTTT,CASTWGSSTDTQYF,NA,TRBJ2-3,TRBV2,NA
TGCGCCAGCAGCTCGGCGGTACAGCAGGGGAACACTGAAGCTTTCTTT,CASSSAVQQGNTEAFF,once,TRBJ1-1,TRBV5-1,NA
TGTGCCAGCAGCGGAGCTCCCTTTAACTATGGCTACACCTTC,CASSGAPFNYGYTF,few,TRBJ1-2,TRBV2,NA
TGTGCCAGCAGCCAAGAACCCAGCGTAACCTACAATGAGCAGTTCTTC,CASSQEPSVTYNEQFF,few,TRBJ2-1,TRBV4-2,NA
TGTGCCAGCAGCCTGCCGGGGACAGAGGCTAACTATGGCTACACCTTC,CASSLPGTEANYGYTF,NA,TRBJ1-2,TRBV5-4,TRBD1